A selection of T cell receptor beta chains follows, all from one sample in a study of T cell responses to AZD1222 COVID-19 vaccine. This table comes from immunoSEQ multiplex PCR, and its TCRdb copy is limited to in-frame clones, with some not included. The sample yields about 170,000 clones, just under 95% seen once. The specimen comprised peripheral blood, sampled on day 0 of AZD1222 vaccination. These receptors all stem from an adult in good health. CDR3s include the opening cysteine and the closing phenylalanine or tryptophan. D genes are given only for firm matches. For some rows the clone size is stated as once, few or many, or as a class when expanded; others skip it.

clone_size: few
v_call: TRBV19
d_call: NA
j_call: TRBJ1-3
cdr3_nt: TGTGCCAGTAGTTCCCGGACAGCAGGCTCTGGAAACACCATATATTTT
cdr3_aa: CASSSRTAGSGNTIYF

clone_size: NA
v_call: TRBV15
d_call: TRBD2
j_call: TRBJ2-7
cdr3_nt: TGTGCCACCAGCACTTTGCTAGCGGGGGTTTACGAGCAGTACTTC
cdr3_aa: CATSTLLAGVYEQYF

clone_size: NA
v_call: TRBV2
d_call: TRBD1
j_call: TRBJ1-5
cdr3_nt: TGTGCCAGCAGTGACGGGACAGGGGGACAGCCCCAGCATTTT
cdr3_aa: CASSDGTGGQPQHF

clone_size: NA
v_call: TRBV30
d_call: TRBD1
j_call: TRBJ1-3
cdr3_nt: TGTGCCTGGAGCCGGACAGGGACCGGAAACACCATATATTTT
cdr3_aa: CAWSRTGTGNTIYF

clone_size: NA
v_call: TRBV15
d_call: TRBD1
j_call: TRBJ1-1
cdr3_nt: TGTGCCACCAGCAGAGAGGACAGGGTATTCACTGAAGCTTTCTTT
cdr3_aa: CATSREDRVFTEAFF

clone_size: NA
v_call: TRBV7-8
d_call: TRBD1
j_call: TRBJ1-4
cdr3_nt: TGTGCCAGCAGCCCCGGAGCCGGGACAGGGAATGAAAAACTGTTTTTT
cdr3_aa: CASSPGAGTGNEKLFF

clone_size: once
v_call: TRBV3-1/TRBV3-2
d_call: TRBD2
j_call: TRBJ2-6
cdr3_nt: TGTGCCTCTACCTCGGGGGGGCGCTCTGGGGCCAACGTCCTGACTTTC
cdr3_aa: CASTSGGRSGANVLTF

clone_size: NA
v_call: TRBV2
d_call: NA
j_call: TRBJ1-2
cdr3_nt: TGTGCCAGCATCAAGGACAAGACTAACTATGGCTACACCTTC
cdr3_aa: CASIKDKTNYGYTF

clone_size: once
v_call: TRBV4-1
d_call: NA
j_call: TRBJ1-2
cdr3_nt: TGCGCCAGCAGCCAAGATTACAGCTATAACTATGGCTACACCTTC
cdr3_aa: CASSQDYSYNYGYTF

clone_size: NA
v_call: TRBV2
d_call: NA
j_call: TRBJ2-1
cdr3_nt: TGTGCCAGCACTGAGGAAGCTAGCGCCTACAATGAGCAGTTCTTC
cdr3_aa: CASTEEASAYNEQFF

clone_size: NA
v_call: TRBV5-1
d_call: TRBD1
j_call: TRBJ1-2
cdr3_nt: TGCGCCAGCAGCCCCGACAGGGGGGAGGGTGGCTACACCTTC
cdr3_aa: CASSPDRGEGGYTF

clone_size: NA
v_call: TRBV20-1
d_call: NA
j_call: TRBJ2-7
cdr3_nt: TGCAGTGCTCAGGACTTCGGCGAGCAGTACTTC
cdr3_aa: CSAQDFGEQYF

clone_size: NA
v_call: TRBV6-5
d_call: NA
j_call: TRBJ2-5
cdr3_nt: TGTGCCAGCAGTAAAAGGGGCCTTCAAGAGACCCAGTACTTC
cdr3_aa: CASSKRGLQETQYF

clone_size: NA
v_call: TRBV13
d_call: TRBD1
j_call: TRBJ2-5
cdr3_nt: TGTGCCAGCAGCTCTAGGCGGACAGGGGGTTTGGAGACCCAGTACTTC
cdr3_aa: CASSSRRTGGLETQYF

clone_size: NA
v_call: TRBV7-6
d_call: TRBD1
j_call: TRBJ1-6
cdr3_nt: TGTGCCAGCAGCTTACGGCAGGGGGCCTATAATTCACCCCTCCACTTT
cdr3_aa: CASSLRQGAYNSPLHF

clone_size: NA
v_call: TRBV14
d_call: TRBD2
j_call: TRBJ2-5
cdr3_nt: TGTGCCAGCAGCCGGACCGGGACTAGCATACAAGAGACCCAGTACTTC
cdr3_aa: CASSRTGTSIQETQYF

clone_size: few
v_call: TRBV7-2
d_call: NA
j_call: TRBJ2-7
cdr3_nt: TGTGCCAGCAGCCCAACAGGGAGGTCCTACGAGCAGTACTTC
cdr3_aa: CASSPTGRSYEQYF

clone_size: NA
v_call: TRBV5-1
d_call: NA
j_call: TRBJ2-5
cdr3_nt: TGCGCCAGCAGCGATAGGGGCAGTCCTCAAGAGACCCAGTACTTC
cdr3_aa: CASSDRGSPQETQYF

clone_size: NA
v_call: TRBV10-3
d_call: NA
j_call: TRBJ2-1
cdr3_nt: TGTGCCATCAGTGAGGGTGGGAGAGAGTTCTTC
cdr3_aa: CAISEGGREFF

clone_size: NA
v_call: TRBV5-1
d_call: TRBD1
j_call: TRBJ2-3
cdr3_nt: TGCGCCAGCAGCCGACAGGGTAGACCAGATACGCAGTATTTT
cdr3_aa: CASSRQGRPDTQYF

clone_size: NA
v_call: TRBV6-5
d_call: TRBD1
j_call: TRBJ2-2
cdr3_nt: TGTGCCAGCAGTCGGACAGGGAACACCGGGGAGCTGTTTTTT
cdr3_aa: CASSRTGNTGELFF

clone_size: few
v_call: TRBV30
d_call: NA
j_call: TRBJ1-3
cdr3_nt: TGTGCCTGGAGGCCGGGCAGCTCTGGAAACACCATATATTTT
cdr3_aa: CAWRPGSSGNTIYF

clone_size: NA
v_call: TRBV19
d_call: TRBD1
j_call: TRBJ2-7
cdr3_nt: TGTGCCAGTAGTAGACAGGGGCAGCTAAGCGAGCAGTACTTC
cdr3_aa: CASSRQGQLSEQYF

clone_size: NA
v_call: TRBV24-1
d_call: NA
j_call: TRBJ2-1
cdr3_nt: TGTGCCACCAGTGGGGGCCACGGCAATGAGCAGTTCTTC
cdr3_aa: CATSGGHGNEQFF

clone_size: NA
v_call: TRBV30
d_call: NA
j_call: TRBJ2-3
cdr3_nt: TGTGCCTGGGCAGGACAGATTAGCACAGATACGCAGTATTTT
cdr3_aa: CAWAGQISTDTQYF

clone_size: NA
v_call: TRBV18
d_call: TRBD1
j_call: TRBJ1-5
cdr3_nt: TGTGCCAAGTTCCGGGACAGGGGGGACCATAGCAATCAGCCCCAGCATTTT
cdr3_aa: CAKFRDRGDHSNQPQHF

clone_size: NA
v_call: TRBV19
d_call: NA
j_call: TRBJ1-1
cdr3_nt: TGTGCCGGTAAATACAGGAGTGAAGCTTTCTTT
cdr3_aa: CAGKYRSEAFF

clone_size: NA
v_call: TRBV12-3/TRBV12-4
d_call: NA
j_call: TRBJ1-2
cdr3_nt: TGTGCCAGCAGTCCCTCGGGGCCCTATGGCTACACCTTC
cdr3_aa: CASSPSGPYGYTF

clone_size: NA
v_call: TRBV14
d_call: TRBD1
j_call: TRBJ1-5
cdr3_nt: TGTGCCAGCGAGCTCTTCCCCGGGACAGGGATGGTGGACGGACAGCCCCAGCATTTT
cdr3_aa: CASELFPGTGMVDGQPQHF

clone_size: NA
v_call: TRBV7-9
d_call: NA
j_call: TRBJ1-1
cdr3_nt: TGTGCCAGCAGCTTAGGGGGATCAAACACTGAAGCTTTCTTT
cdr3_aa: CASSLGGSNTEAFF

clone_size: NA
v_call: TRBV19
d_call: TRBD1
j_call: TRBJ2-5
cdr3_nt: TGTGCCAGTAGTACCCGAGGACAGGGAAGGCAAGAGACCCAGTACTTC
cdr3_aa: CASSTRGQGRQETQYF

clone_size: NA
v_call: TRBV2
d_call: TRBD1
j_call: TRBJ2-7
cdr3_nt: TGTGCCACCAGAAAACAGGGGCCTACCTACGAGCAGTACTTC
cdr3_aa: CATRKQGPTYEQYF

clone_size: once
v_call: TRBV6-5
d_call: TRBD1
j_call: TRBJ1-4
cdr3_nt: TGTGCCAGCAGAGCCAGAGACAGGGCCGGAGCCGAACTGTTTTTT
cdr3_aa: CASRARDRAGAELFF

clone_size: NA
v_call: TRBV7-3
d_call: TRBD2
j_call: TRBJ2-1
cdr3_nt: TGTGCCAGCAGCTTATACGCGGGGGAGTACAATGAGCAGTTCTTC
cdr3_aa: CASSLYAGEYNEQFF

clone_size: NA
v_call: TRBV6-5
d_call: TRBD2
j_call: TRBJ2-7
cdr3_nt: TGTGCCAGCAAGGGAGGGGCAGGGGAGCAGTACTTC
cdr3_aa: CASKGGAGEQYF